Below are 24 T cell receptor beta chains sequenced from a single sample in a study of control samples from healthy donors and cancer patients. Generated by immunoSEQ multiplex PCR, the TCRdb table keeps only in-frame clones and is missing some. This sample has 170,000 or so clones, with just under 95% found just once. Sequencing used blood. The receptors were gathered from a middle-aged woman in good health.

The chain employs TRBV9 and TRBJ2-5, with TRBD2 identical over 9 bases. Per germline, CDR1 SGDLS and CDR2 YYNGEE. The length of the CDR3 is 14 residues. Trimming removed 4 bases from V and 6 bases from J; junction bases left unmatched: 7. CDR3 nucleotide sequence: TGTGCCAGCAGCTCCGGACTAGCGACGAAGACCCAGTACTTC. Translated: CASSSGLATKTQYF.

V gene TRBV19 combines with J gene TRBJ1-2; D uncertain. Germline assignment: CDR1 LNHDA and CDR2 SQIVND (reference sequence). Trimming left V 3 bases short and J 8 bases short, with 10 bases between. This CDR3 has 12 amino acids. The CDR3 loop reads CASSIGPTGYTF. CDR3 DNA: TGTGCCAGTAGTATCGGCCCGACGGGCTACACCTTC.

The chain links TRBV7-9 to TRBJ2-5; TRBD1 agrees at 11 bases. Germline CDR1 SEHNR, CDR2 FQNEAQ (reference sequence). V shed 6 bases, J shed 4 bases, and the junction held 10 bases outside the gene matches. The CDR3 extends over 16 amino acids. Written as DNA, the CDR3 is TGTGCCAGCAGGTCACTTCCGGGACAGGGGGTAGAGACCCAGTACTTC. Translating it yields CASRSLPGQGVETQYF.

V usage is TRBV5-1 and J usage is TRBJ1-2, with unresolved D. Trimming left V 7 bases short and J 7 bases short, with 17 bases between. This CDR3 contains 13 residues. The germline gives CDR1 SGHRS, CDR2 YFSETQ. The CDR3 spells CASSDLPGAGYTF. The DNA of the CDR3 is TGCGCCAGCTCTGATTTACCTGGAGCTGGCTACACCTTC.

This chain uses TRBV30 with TRBJ1-2; 9 nucleotides match TRBD1. CDR1 is GTSNPN, CDR2 SVGIG, per germline (reference sequence). The CDR3 contains 13 residues. V dropped 0 bases and J dropped 5; count of bases not matched to a gene: 1. The CDR3 reads CAWSVQGAYGYTF. CDR3 in DNA: TGTGCCTGGAGTGTACAGGGGGCTTATGGCTACACCTTC.

CDR3 region: CASTPEGGNQETQYF. In DNA form, the CDR3 reads TGTGCCAGCACGCCCGAGGGGGGGAATCAAGAGACCCAGTACTTC. The J gene is TRBJ2-5, the V gene TRBV9; perhaps TRBD2 as D (7 bases). The CDR3 covers 15 residues. V lost 6 bases to trimming and J lost 2 bases, with 17 bases between them. From germline, CDR1 is SGDLS and CDR2 YYNGEE.

The chain uses TRBV5-1 and TRBJ2-1; perhaps TRBD1 as D (5 bases). V gave up 0 bases and J gave up 5 bases, with 15 bases separating them. There are 16 residues in the CDR3. Germline lookup yields CDR1 SGHRS and CDR2 YFSETQ. CDR3 bases: TGCGCCAGCAGCTTGGCCAGCAGGGTCCTAAACAATGAGCAGTTCTTC. Protein: CASSLASRVLNNEQFF.

This chain connects TRBV6-2 or TRBV6-3 to TRBJ1-1; 8 nucleotides line up with TRBD1. Losses at the gene ends were 4 bases for V and 2 bases for J; bases not matched to a gene: 12. In germline, CDR1 is MNHEY, CDR2 SVGEGT. The CDR3 is made up of 17 amino acids. CDR3 sequence (DNA): TGTGCCAGCAGTTCCGGTTTCGGACAGGGAGGAAACACTGAAGCTTTCTTT. Translated, it gives CASSSGFGQGGNTEAFF.

The chain uses TRBV7-2 and TRBJ1-1; D call uncertain. The CDR3 is 14 residues long. Germline CDR1 is SGHTA and CDR2 is FQGNSA. V lost 5 bases and J lost 0, with 10 bases in between. The CDR3 protein is CASSPRAMNTEAFF. The CDR3 nucleotides read TGTGCCAGCAGCCCGCGGGCCATGAACACTGAAGCTTTCTTT.

The chain couples TRBV2 to TRBJ1-5; no clear D gene. Germline-derived CDR1 and CDR2 are SNHLY and FYNNEI. Deletions cut 6 bases from V and 3 bases from J, with 9 bases between. The CDR3 consists of 13 residues. CDR3 sequence (DNA): TGTGCCAGCAGGACGGCCCCCAATCAGCCCCAGCATTTT. This gives the protein CASRTAPNQPQHF. The full variable domain, rest sourced from reference TRBV2 and TRBJ1-5, is EPEVTQTPSHQVTQMGQEVILRCVPISNHLYFYWYRQILGQKVEFLVSFYNNEISEKSEIFDDQFSVERPDGSNFTLKIRSTKLEDSAMYFCASRTAPNQPQHFGDGTRLSIL.

CDR3 loop: CASRIRRNTIYF. CDR3 nucleotide sequence: TGTGCCAGCAGGATTAGAAGAAACACCATATATTTT. The V gene is TRBV12-3 or TRBV12-4, the J gene TRBJ1-3; the D is unclear. V lost 6 bases and J 5 bases, leaving 8 bases between the germline ends. The CDR3 sequence is 12 residues long.

The gene calls are TRBV10-3 and TRBJ1-1; no firm D call. Germline CDR1 is ENHRY and CDR2 is SYGVKD. CDR3 length: 13 amino acids. V lost 8 bases to trimming and J lost 0 bases, with 10 bases between them. The CDR3 coding sequence is TGTGCCATCCAAGCTCCGATGAACACTGAAGCTTTCTTT. It specifies CAIQAPMNTEAFF.

The genes are TRBV4-3 and TRBJ2-5, with 15 bases that match TRBD2. In germline, CDR1 is LGHNA, CDR2 YSLEER. This CDR3 is built from 17 residues. V dropped 1 base and J dropped 4; count of bases not matched to a gene: 4. The CDR3 reads CASSQALGLAGGETQYF. The DNA of the CDR3 is TGCGCCAGCAGCCAAGCCCTGGGACTAGCGGGAGGAGAGACCCAGTACTTC.

The chain combines TRBV10-1 with TRBJ1-5; D is unresolved. This CDR3 comprises 9 residues. V was cut by 8 bases and J by 5 bases, with 1 base left in between. Germline V lookup: CDR1 WNHNN, CDR2 SYGVQD (reference sequence). The DNA of the CDR3 is TGCGCCAGCCATCAGCCCCAGCATTTT. Amino acids: CASHQPQHF.

The sample holds one count of this clone. The chain is built from TRBV11-2 and TRBJ1-4, with a tentative D call TRBD1 (5 bases). Per germline, CDR1 SGHAT and CDR2 FQNNGV. The CDR3 has 12 amino acids. The V end was cut by 5 bases, the J end by 12 bases, with 13 bases between. As DNA, the CDR3 is TGTGCCAGCAGCAAAGGACACTTTGAACTGTTTTTT. It yields the protein CASSKGHFELFF. Looking up the rest from reference TRBV11-2 and TRBJ1-4 gives the full variable domain: EAGVAQSPRYKIIEKRQSVAFWCNPISGHATLYWYQQILGQGPKLLIQFQNNGVVDDSQLPKDRFSAERLKGVDSTLKIQPAKLEDSAVYLCASSKGHFELFFGSGTQLSVL.

The chain employs TRBV4-3 and TRBJ2-1, with D possibly matching TRBD2 (6 bases). Germline loops: CDR1 LGHNA, CDR2 YSLEER. The V and J ends lost 1 base and 3 bases respectively, with 16 bases between them. This CDR3 contains 17 residues. The CDR3 nucleotides are TGCGCCAGCAGCCAAGTTTCGGGACTCAACAACTACAATGAGCAGTTCTTC. Its protein product is CASSQVSGLNNYNEQFF.

The V call is TRBV13, the J call TRBJ1-2; D uncertain. V lost 2 bases to trimming and J lost 6 bases, with 7 bases between them. Germline values: CDR1 PRHDT, CDR2 FYEKMQ (reference sequence). This CDR3 contains 12 residues. CDR3 region: CASSLRADGYTF. The CDR3 DNA sequence: TGTGCCAGCAGCTTACGGGCCGATGGCTACACCTTC.

The gene calls are TRBV4-3 and TRBJ1-4; no firm D call. Trimming took off 0 bases at V and 8 bases at J, with 13 bases between the two ends. The CDR3 loop spans 15 amino acids. Germline CDR1 reads LGHNA; CDR2 reads YSLEER. The CDR3 spells CASSQDFGSEEKLFF. As DNA, the CDR3 is TGCGCCAGCAGCCAAGATTTCGGGAGCGAAGAAAAACTGTTTTTT.

The chain employs TRBV20-1 and TRBJ2-1, with 8 bases that match TRBD1. Per the germline V gene, CDR1 is DFQATT and CDR2 is SNEGSKA (reference sequence). With 8 bases clipped from V and 8 bases from J, the junction kept 5 bases outside the gene matches. There are 11 residues in the CDR3. The CDR3: CSNRQGYEQFF. CDR3 nucleotides: TGCAGTAACAGACAGGGGTATGAGCAGTTCTTC.

This chain joins TRBV29-1 and TRBJ1-4, with D unresolved. V was shortened by 6 bases and J by 0 bases, with 8 bases between the two germline ends. Looked up from germline, CDR1 is SQVTM and CDR2 is ANQGSEA. The length of the CDR3 is 13 residues. As DNA, the CDR3 is TGCAGCGTCCGCGTAGCAACTAATGAAAAACTGTTTTTT. Protein sequence: CSVRVATNEKLFF.

This clone appeared once. The rearrangement links TRBV5-4 to TRBJ2-5; D is ambiguous. V gave up 4 bases and J gave up 1 base, with 8 bases separating them. The CDR3 loop spans 13 amino acids. Germline values: CDR1 SGHNT, CDR2 YYREEE (reference sequence). The CDR3 loop is CASSPIIQETQYF. In DNA form, the CDR3 reads TGTGCCAGCAGCCCCATTATCCAAGAGACCCAGTACTTC.

The gene calls are TRBV5-6 and TRBJ2-7; 11 bases fit TRBD1. The CDR3 length is 15 residues. Germline loops: CDR1 SGHDT, CDR2 YYEEEE. Germline trimming cut 3 bases from V and 3 bases from J; bases unmatched to any gene: 5. The CDR3 region is CASSSGQGVSYEQYF. DNA of the CDR3: TGTGCCAGCAGCTCGGGACAGGGGGTTAGCTACGAGCAGTACTTC.

The gene calls are TRBV5-1 and TRBJ2-1; unclear D gene. V was shortened by 2 bases and J by 4 bases, with 16 bases between the two germline ends. Germline CDR1 and CDR2: SGHRS and YFSETQ. The CDR3 runs 16 residues. CDR3 protein: CASSLVGILGYNEQFF. CDR3 DNA: TGCGCCAGCAGCTTAGTAGGGATTCTCGGATACAATGAGCAGTTCTTC.

The genes are TRBV11-2 and TRBJ1-2; D perhaps matches TRBD1 (5 bases). Trimming cost V 3 bases and J 7 bases, with 15 bases left between them. CDR1 SGHAT and CDR2 FQNNGV come from the germline V gene. The CDR3 contains 14 residues. CDR3 in DNA: TGTGCCAGCAGCTTTTCGGGGAGGGGCACTGGCTACACCTTC. Translation: CASSFSGRGTGYTF. Variable domain in full (rest from reference TRBV11-2 and TRBJ1-2): EAGVAQSPRYKIIEKRQSVAFWCNPISGHATLYWYQQILGQGPKLLIQFQNNGVVDDSQLPKDRFSAERLKGVDSTLKIQPAKLEDSAVYLCASSFSGRGTGYTFGSGTRLTVV.